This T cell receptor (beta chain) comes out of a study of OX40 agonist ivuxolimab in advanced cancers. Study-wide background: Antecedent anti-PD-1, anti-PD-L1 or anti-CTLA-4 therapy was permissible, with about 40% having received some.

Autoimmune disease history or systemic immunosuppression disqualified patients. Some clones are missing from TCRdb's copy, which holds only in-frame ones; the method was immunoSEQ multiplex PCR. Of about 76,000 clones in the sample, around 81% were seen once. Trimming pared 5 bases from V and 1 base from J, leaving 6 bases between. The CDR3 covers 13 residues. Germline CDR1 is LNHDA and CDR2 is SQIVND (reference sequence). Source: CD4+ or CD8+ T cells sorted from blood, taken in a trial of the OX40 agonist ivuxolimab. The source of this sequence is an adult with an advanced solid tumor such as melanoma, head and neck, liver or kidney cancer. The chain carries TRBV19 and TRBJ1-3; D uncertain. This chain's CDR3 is CASSFLSGNTIYF. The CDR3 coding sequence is TGTGCCAGTAGTTTCCTATCTGGAAACACCATATATTTT. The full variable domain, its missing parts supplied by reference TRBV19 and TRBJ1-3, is DGGITQSPKYLFRKEGQNVTLSCEQNLNHDAMYWYRQDPGQGLRLIYYSQIVNDFQKGDIAEGYSVSREKKESFPLTVTSAQKNPTAFYLCASSFLSGNTIYFGEGSWLTVV.